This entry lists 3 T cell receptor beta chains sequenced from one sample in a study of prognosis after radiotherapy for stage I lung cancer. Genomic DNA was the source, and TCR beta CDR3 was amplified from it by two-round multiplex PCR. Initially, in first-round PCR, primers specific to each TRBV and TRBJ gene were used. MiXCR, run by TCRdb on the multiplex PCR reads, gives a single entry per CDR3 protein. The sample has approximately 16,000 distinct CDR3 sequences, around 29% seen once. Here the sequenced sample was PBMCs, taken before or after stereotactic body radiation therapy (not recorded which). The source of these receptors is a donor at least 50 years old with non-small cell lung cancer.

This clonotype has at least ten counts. DNA of the CDR3: TGTGCCAGCAGTACTAGGGGCGAGCAGTACTTC. Protein: CASSTRGEQYF. This rearrangement joins TRBV6-1 to TRBJ2-7, with D perhaps being TRBD1 or TRBD2 (5 bases each). V lost 5 bases and J 6 bases, leaving 8 bases between the germline ends. The CDR3 sequence is 11 residues long. The germline CDR1 and CDR2 sequences are MNHNS and SASEGT.

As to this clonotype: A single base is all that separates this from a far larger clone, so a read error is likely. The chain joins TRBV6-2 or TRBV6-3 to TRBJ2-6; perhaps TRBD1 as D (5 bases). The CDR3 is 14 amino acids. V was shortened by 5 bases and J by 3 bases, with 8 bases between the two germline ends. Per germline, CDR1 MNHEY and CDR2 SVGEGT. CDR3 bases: TGTGCCAGCAGTGACAGCTATGGGGCCAACGTCCTGACTTTC. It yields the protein CASSDSYGANVLTF.

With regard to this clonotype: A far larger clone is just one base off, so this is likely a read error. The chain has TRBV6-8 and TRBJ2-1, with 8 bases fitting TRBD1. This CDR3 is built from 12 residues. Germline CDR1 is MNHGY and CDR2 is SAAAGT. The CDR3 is CASSYQGARQLF. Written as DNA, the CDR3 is TGTGCCAGCAGTTATCAGGGGGCGAGGCAGTTATTC.